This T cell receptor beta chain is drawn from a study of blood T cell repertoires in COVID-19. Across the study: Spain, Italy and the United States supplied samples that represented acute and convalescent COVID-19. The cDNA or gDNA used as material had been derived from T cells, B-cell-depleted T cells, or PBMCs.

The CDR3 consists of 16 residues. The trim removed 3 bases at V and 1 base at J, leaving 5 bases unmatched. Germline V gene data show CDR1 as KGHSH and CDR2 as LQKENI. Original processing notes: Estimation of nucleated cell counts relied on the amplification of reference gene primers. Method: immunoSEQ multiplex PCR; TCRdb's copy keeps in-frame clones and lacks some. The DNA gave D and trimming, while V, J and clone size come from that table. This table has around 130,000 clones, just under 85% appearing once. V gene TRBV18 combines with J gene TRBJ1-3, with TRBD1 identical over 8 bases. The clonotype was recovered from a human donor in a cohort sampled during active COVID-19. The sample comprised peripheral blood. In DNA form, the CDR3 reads TGTGCCAGCTCACCTCCGACAGGGGAGTCTGGAAACACCATATATTTT. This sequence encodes CASSPPTGESGNTIYF.